This record covers a single T cell receptor beta chain. Its antigen is not identified. The source of the sample is a study of T-cell reconstitution after alpha-beta-depleted transplantation in children. Whole-study findings and limits: In some patients, recipient T cells and intrathymic progenitors surviving conditioning explained high day-60 diversity. The study reportedly traced alpha-beta T cells about two months after transplant to several hundred expanded graft clones. By one year post-transplant, T-cell counts and diversity largely arose from T cells that were newly produced.

A library of TCRbeta sequences, prepared with unique molecular identifiers, was generated. TCRdb re-called the PCR reads with MiXCR, one entry per CDR3 protein. This sample has 700,000 to 950,000 distinct CDR3 sequences; 16% occur once, and the top ten carry 5%. V shed 1 base and J 8 bases; nucleotides not matched to a gene: 5. This CDR3 has 15 amino acids. The sequencing used PBMCs, mostly from graft donor cells, collected 360 days after TCRalphabeta/CD19-depleted stem cell transplant. This sequence originates from a male patient younger than 18 who had a stem cell transplant for acute lymphoblastic leukemia, so the T cells may come from the graft donor. The chain recombines TRBV12-3 or TRBV12-4 with TRBJ2-1, with 10 bases matching TRBD2. For the CDR3, the DNA is TGTGCCAGCAGTTTAGATAGCGGGAGGCTCTATGAGCAGTTCTTC. Its translation: CASSLDSGRLYEQFF.